These T cell receptor beta chains were read from a single sample in a study of identical twins. MiXCR, run by TCRdb on the 5' RACE reads, gives a single entry per CDR3 protein. Of hundreds of thousands of distinct CDR3 sequences in the sample, 5.5% to 7.5% were seen once. The sequencing sample was made of naive T cells sorted from blood. These receptors were obtained from a man aged 18 to 30 in good health. Each CDR3 is given with its conserved first and last residue. The order of the fields is D gene, V gene, J gene, clone size, CDR3 DNA, CDR3 protein. The D gene is left open where the match is weak. Rows give clone size only sometimes, using once, few, many, or a class for an expanded clone.

D: .; V: TRBV12-3/TRBV12-4; J: TRBJ2-2; size: .; DNA: TGTGCCAGCGTTTACGTGACATCCATATTGAACACCGGGGAGCTGTTTTTT; CDR3: CASVYVTSILNTGELFF
D: TRBD1; V: TRBV6-5; J: TRBJ2-1; size: few; DNA: TGTGCCAGCAGTTACTCTGGGACAGGAGGTATATACAATGAGCAGTTCTTC; CDR3: CASSYSGTGGIYNEQFF
D: .; V: TRBV2; J: TRBJ2-1; size: many; DNA: TGTGCCAGCAGTGATCACGGCAGCACCTACAATGAGCAGTTCTTC; CDR3: CASSDHGSTYNEQFF
D: .; V: TRBV20-1; J: TRBJ2-1; size: .; DNA: TGCAGTGCTAGGATGGTGGGAGGCCCCCGCGGGGATGAGCAGTTCTTC; CDR3: CSARMVGGPRGDEQFF
D: TRBD1; V: TRBV11-3; J: TRBJ2-5; size: many; DNA: TGTGCCAGCAGCTTATCGGACAGGGCCGGGAAAGAGACCCAGTACTTC; CDR3: CASSLSDRAGKETQYF
D: TRBD1; V: TRBV27; J: TRBJ2-7; size: .; DNA: TGTGCCAGCAGTTTAGTTGGACAGGGGGCAAGCGAGCAGTACTTC; CDR3: CASSLVGQGASEQYF
D: TRBD1; V: TRBV7-9; J: TRBJ2-3; size: many; DNA: TGTGCCAGCAGCCCACCTCGGACAGGGGGCAGGTCAGATACGCAGTATTTT; CDR3: CASSPPRTGGRSDTQYF
D: .; V: TRBV20-1; J: TRBJ2-4; size: many; DNA: TGCAGTGCAAGGGAGCCCCTAGCCAAAAACATTCAGTACTTC; CDR3: CSAREPLAKNIQYF
D: TRBD2; V: TRBV7-6; J: TRBJ2-3; size: .; DNA: TGTGCCAGCAGCTTAGCGGCGGGAGGGCGCGCAGATACGCAGTATTTT; CDR3: CASSLAAGGRADTQYF
D: TRBD2; V: TRBV6-1; J: TRBJ2-7; size: .; DNA: TGTGCCAGCGGCAAGACTAGCGGGAGGGGTTACGAGCAGTACTTC; CDR3: CASGKTSGRGYEQYF
D: TRBD2; V: TRBV6-2/TRBV6-3; J: TRBJ2-1; size: many; DNA: TGTGCCAGCAGCCGGATGGGGGGGTCCTACAATGAGCAGTTCTTC; CDR3: CASSRMGGSYNEQFF
D: TRBD1; V: TRBV12-3/TRBV12-4; J: TRBJ1-2; size: .; DNA: TGTGCCAGCAATTCCCTTATGAGGGCAGGGGGCGATGGCTACACCTTC; CDR3: CASNSLMRAGGDGYTF
D: .; V: TRBV7-2; J: TRBJ2-7; size: few; DNA: TGTGCCAGCAGCGGGGTGGGGGCCTATTCCTACGAGCAGTACTTC; CDR3: CASSGVGAYSYEQYF
D: .; V: TRBV7-8; J: TRBJ2-3; size: many; DNA: TGTGCCAGCAGCTTAATTCTTATGACAGCCGATAGCACAGATACGCAGTATTTT; CDR3: CASSLILMTADSTDTQYF
D: .; V: TRBV5-6; J: TRBJ2-5; size: many; DNA: TGTGCCAGCATCTTCTGGACAGCGTCCCAAGAGACCCAGTACTTC; CDR3: CASIFWTASQETQYF
D: .; V: TRBV3-1; J: TRBJ2-7; size: many; DNA: TGTGCCAGCAGCCTGTCCCGGACAGCCTACGAGCAGTACTTC; CDR3: CASSLSRTAYEQYF